This T cell receptor beta chain was sequenced during a study of persistence of HIV-infected CD4 T cells. Study details: Blood samples, up to 180 mL, came from multiple time points, except a couple of leukapheresis donors sampled once.

The libraries were made with immunoSEQ version 4 in survey mode. Some clones are missing from TCRdb's copy, which holds only in-frame ones; the method was immunoSEQ multiplex PCR. The table lists around 45,000 clones, approximately 90% of them singletons. Broader study findings: Within sorted populations, more oligoclonal TCRs accompanied more oligoclonal proviruses. TCRbeta richness was lower in CMV- and Gag-responding cells than in anti-CD3/anti-CD28-responding cells.

This nonspecific control used anti-CD3/anti-CD28 bead stimulation of CD4+ T cells. Sorting of responding CD4+ T cells relied on upregulated CD40 ligand together with CD69. Donors were HIV-1-infected adults who began suppressive ART during chronic infection. For this clone: What it binds is not known.

The source is an adult man with HIV who was CMV-seropositive. Sequenced here: CD4+ T cells sorted from PBMCs after roughly 18-hour stimulation, sampled from a patient who received antiretroviral therapy.

CDR3 sequence (DNA): TGTGCCAGTAGTATAGGGCTGGCCTCTGGGGCCAACGTCCTGACTTTC. It is translated as CASSIGLASGANVLTF. The rearrangement links TRBV19 to TRBJ2-6, with D unresolved. The V gene's germline CDR1 is LNHDA and CDR2 SQIVND (reference sequence). Trimming took off 1 base at V and 0 bases at J, with 7 bases between the two ends. The CDR3 has 16 amino acids.